This passage covers 23 T cell receptor beta chains from one sample sequenced in a study of shared clonotypes between healthy human individuals. Produced via immunoSEQ multiplex PCR; TCRdb's table is partial and in-frame only. There are more than 2 million clones in the sample; 93% occur only once, and about 1.7% lies in the top ten. Naive-designated CD8 cells lacked CD45RO, were positively enriched for CCR7, and omitted terminally differentiated effector memory CD45RA+ cells. Sequencing was carried out using naive CD8+ T cells from PBMCs. These receptors all stem from a young man in good health. Some clones in this sample may be carry-over from other donors' samples.

This clone was seen only once. The V and J genes are TRBV28 and TRBJ1-5; tentative D call: TRBD1 (5 bases). CDR3 length: 18 amino acids. CDR1 MDHEN and CDR2 SYDVKM come from the germline V gene. Trimming cost V 8 bases and J 3 bases, with 26 bases left between them. The CDR3 here is CASGGGRVRIRVNQPQHF. The CDR3, as DNA: TGTGCCAGCGGGGGGGGTCGGGTCAGAATTCGGGTCAATCAGCCCCAGCATTTT.

This sequence joins TRBV9 and TRBJ2-2; unclear D gene. The V and J ends lost 5 bases and 0 bases respectively, with 5 bases between them. In germline, CDR1 is SGDLS, CDR2 YYNGEE. The CDR3 is 13 amino acids. CDR3 in amino acids: CASRYTNTGELFF. The CDR3 DNA follows: TGTGCCAGCAGATACACGAACACCGGGGAGCTGTTTTTT. Variable domain in full (rest from reference TRBV9 and TRBJ2-2): DSGVTQTPKHLITATGQRVTLRCSPRSGDLSVYWYQQSLDQGLQFLIQYYNGEERAKGNILERFSAQQFPDLHSELNLSSLELGDSALYFCASRYTNTGELFFGEGSRLTVL.

The V gene is TRBV19, the J gene TRBJ2-5; 11 bases map to TRBD1. There are 16 residues in the CDR3. Germline values: CDR1 LNHDA, CDR2 SQIVND (reference sequence). V was pared by 5 bases and J by 4 bases, with 9 bases of the junction left unmatched. CDR3 in amino acids: CASSAGQGVAGETQYF. In DNA, the CDR3 is TGTGCCAGTAGTGCGGGACAGGGGGTTGCCGGAGAGACCCAGTACTTC.

J is TRBJ2-7 and V is TRBV19; D may be TRBD1 or TRBD2 (5 bases each). Trimming shortened V by 5 bases and J by 3 bases, and 14 bases separated the two germline ends. CDR1 is LNHDA, CDR2 SQIVND, per germline (reference sequence). The CDR3 is made up of 14 amino acids. The CDR3 DNA is TGTGCCAGTAGTTACGGGACGGCAAACTACGAGCAGTACTTC. Its protein is CASSYGTANYEQYF.

The chain is built from TRBV9 and TRBJ2-1; no firm D call. The V gene lost 3 bases and the J gene lost 0 bases, with 10 bases spanning the gap. CDR1 is SGDLS and CDR2 is YYNGEE in the germline V gene. The CDR3 is 15 amino acids. CDR3 region: CASSGSPRSYNEQFF. CDR3 coding DNA: TGTGCCAGCAGCGGGAGTCCCCGCTCCTACAATGAGCAGTTCTTC. The variable domain in full, with the rest retrieved from reference TRBV9 and TRBJ2-1, is DSGVTQTPKHLITATGQRVTLRCSPRSGDLSVYWYQQSLDQGLQFLIQYYNGEERAKGNILERFSAQQFPDLHSELNLSSLELGDSALYFCASSGSPRSYNEQFFGPGTRLTVL.

The chain recombines TRBV9 with TRBJ1-2; 9 nucleotides align to TRBD1. The CDR3 contains 14 residues. Trimming removed 4 bases from V and 7 bases from J; junction bases left unmatched: 8. The germline gives CDR1 SGDLS, CDR2 YYNGEE. CDR3: CASSPGGQGGGYTF. CDR3 in DNA: TGTGCCAGCAGCCCGGGGGGACAGGGCGGTGGCTACACCTTC.

The V and J genes are TRBV15 and TRBJ2-7, with 7 bases matching TRBD2. Germline V gives CDR1 LNHNV, CDR2 YYDKDF (reference sequence). J was trimmed by 4 bases and V by 2 bases; bases with no gene match: 11. CDR3 length equals 16 residues. The CDR3 nucleotides are TGTGCCACCAGCAGACGACCCGGGACTACACTTTACGAGCAGTACTTC. It translates to CATSRRPGTTLYEQYF. Using reference TRBV15 and TRBJ2-7 for the parts outside the CDR3, the full variable domain is DAMVIQNPRYQVTQFGKPVTLSCSQTLNHNVMYWYQQKSSQAPKLLFHYYDKDFNNEADTPDNFQSRRPNTSFCFLDIRSPGLGDTAMYLCATSRRPGTTLYEQYFGPGTRLTVT.

Concerning this clone itself: The sample contains more than one DNA sequence encoding this CDR3. The gene calls are TRBV29-1 and TRBJ2-1; the D is unclear. The V gene lost 3 bases and the J gene lost 8 bases, with 2 bases spanning the gap. CDR3 length: 9 amino acids. CDR1 is SQVTM, CDR2 ANQGSEA, per germline. Here the CDR3 DNA reads TGCAGCGTTGATTATGAGCAGTTCTTC. Its protein product is CSVDYEQFF.

The rearrangement uses TRBV27 and TRBJ1-5; D possibly corresponds to TRBD1 (5 bases). Germline V gene lookup returns CDR1 MNHEY and CDR2 SMNVEV (reference sequence). This CDR3 is built from 15 residues. V lost 5 bases to trimming and J lost 5 bases, with 16 bases between them. CDR3 nucleotide sequence: TGTGCCAGCAGTGTCACCGGGGGTAGATATCAGCCCCAGCATTTT. Residues: CASSVTGGRYQPQHF.

This chain connects TRBV2 to TRBJ2-2; D is undetermined. Germline-derived CDR1 and CDR2 are SNHLY and FYNNEI. The CDR3 runs 14 residues. V dropped 7 bases and J dropped 4 bases, with 13 bases sitting between them. DNA of the CDR3: TGTGCCAGCAAGGCAGCCCCGATCACCGGGGAGCTGTTTTTT. It yields the protein CASKAAPITGELFF.

The chain has TRBV5-1 and TRBJ2-1; TRBD1 aligns across 7 bases. Germline V gene data show CDR1 as SGHRS and CDR2 as YFSETQ. The CDR3 is 18 residues long. V shed 0 bases, J shed 4 bases, and the junction held 13 bases outside the gene matches. CDR3 loop: CASSLGIVFEGAYNEQFF. The CDR3 DNA reads TGCGCCAGCAGCTTGGGTATTGTTTTTGAGGGGGCTTACAATGAGCAGTTCTTC.

This rearrangement joins TRBV7-9 to TRBJ2-7; 14 nucleotides line up with TRBD2. Germline loops: CDR1 SEHNR, CDR2 FQNEAQ (reference sequence). The CDR3 is 17 residues long. The V gene end was trimmed by 5 bases and the J gene end by 3 bases; junction bases not matched to a gene: 9. The CDR3 DNA follows: TGTGCCAGCAGCCCTCGACTAGCGGGAGGGCCTTTCTACGAGCAGTACTTC. Protein product: CASSPRLAGGPFYEQYF.

This chain links TRBV5-4 with TRBJ2-3, with 12 bases that match TRBD2. The CDR3 runs 15 residues. The V gene end was trimmed by 4 bases and the J gene end by 5 bases; junction bases not matched to a gene: 5. Germline CDR1 SGHNT, CDR2 YYREEE (reference sequence). The DNA for the CDR3 is TGTGCCAGCAGCCGGCTAGCGGGAGGGGTAGATACGCAGTATTTT. Translating gives CASSRLAGGVDTQYF.

V is TRBV2 and J is TRBJ2-7, with 11 nucleotides matching TRBD1. V shed 6 bases and J 0 bases; nucleotides not matched to a gene: 4. From germline, CDR1 is SNHLY and CDR2 FYNNEI. This CDR3 spans 15 amino acids. For the CDR3, the DNA is TGTGCCAGCAGGGGAGGGACAGGGGGCTCCTACGAGCAGTACTTC. Residues: CASRGGTGGSYEQYF.

The genes are TRBV6-5 and TRBJ2-5, with 11 bases lining up with TRBD2. The J call is doubtful: the DNA matches TRBJ2-7 better. Germline lookup yields CDR1 MNHEY and CDR2 SVGAGI. There are 15 residues in the CDR3. CDR3 amino acids: CASTQLAGGPPEQYF. The CDR3, as DNA: TGTGCCAGCACCCAGTTAGCGGGAGGGCCGCCCGAGCAGTACTTC.

Turning to this clone: The same CDR3 arises from other DNA sequences in this sample as well. This chain connects TRBV7-9 to TRBJ2-2, with 7 bases that match TRBD1. The V gene end was trimmed by 4 bases and the J gene end by 5 bases; junction bases not matched to a gene: 7. CDR1 and CDR2 from the germline V gene are SEHNR and FQNEAQ (reference sequence). This CDR3 region has 15 residues. CDR3 nucleotides: TGTGCCAGCAGCTCTTTGACAGGGACAACCGGGGAGCTGTTTTTT. Residues: CASSSLTGTTGELFF.

V and J are TRBV5-1 and TRBJ2-7; 10 bases map to TRBD1. CDR3 length: 16 amino acids. CDR1 and CDR2 (germline): SGHRS, YFSETQ. V trimming: 0 bases; J trimming: 0 bases; junction bases outside the gene matches: 3. The CDR3 nucleotides are TGCGCCAGCAGCTTGGGGGGACAGGGGAGCTCCTACGAGCAGTACTTC. It yields the protein CASSLGGQGSSYEQYF.

This clone has a single count. CDR3 amino acids: CASSPRVGTEAFF. The CDR3 DNA follows: TGTGCCAGCTCACCTCGGGTGGGGACTGAAGCTTTCTTT. V and J are TRBV18 and TRBJ1-1, with D unclear. The CDR3 runs 13 residues. Trimming pared 3 bases from V and 5 bases from J, leaving 10 bases between. Per germline, CDR1 KGHSH and CDR2 LQKENI.

The V gene is TRBV10-3, the J gene TRBJ1-1; D perhaps matches TRBD1 (6 bases). The CDR3 loop spans 12 amino acids. Trimming took off 9 bases at V and 6 bases at J, with 14 bases between the two ends. Germline V gene sequence: CDR1 ENHRY, CDR2 SYGVKD. The CDR3 is CAIGDRTSEAFF. CDR3 bases: TGTGCCATTGGAGACAGGACCTCTGAAGCTTTCTTT.

To note about this clone: Other DNA sequences in the sample encode the same CDR3. V gene TRBV9 combines with J gene TRBJ2-7, with TRBD1 as a possible D gene (5 bases). Germline V lookup: CDR1 SGDLS, CDR2 YYNGEE. This CDR3 comprises 14 residues. Trimming removed 0 bases from V and 2 bases from J, with 9 bases in between. The chain's CDR3 is CASSVEAGPYEQYF. CDR3 sequence (DNA): TGTGCCAGCAGCGTAGAAGCAGGGCCCTACGAGCAGTACTTC.

The chain uses TRBV4-3 and TRBJ2-1; 8 bases align to TRBD1. V dropped 0 bases and J dropped 10; count of bases not matched to a gene: 11. CDR3 size: 16 residues. Germline CDR1 is LGHNA and CDR2 is YSLEER. CDR3 residues: CASSQDPPGGGDEQFF. In DNA form, the CDR3 reads TGCGCCAGCAGCCAAGATCCCCCAGGGGGCGGGGACGAGCAGTTCTTC.

The V and J genes are TRBV29-1 and TRBJ2-1, with 7 bases that match TRBD1. Germline CDR1 reads SQVTM; CDR2 reads ANQGSEA. V dropped 5 bases and J dropped 2; count of bases not matched to a gene: 3. The CDR3 extends over 13 amino acids. The CDR3 here is CSVSGTAYNEQFF. The CDR3 region has the DNA TGCAGCGTTTCCGGGACAGCCTACAATGAGCAGTTCTTC.

This clone was picked up a small number of times. The chain joins TRBV27 to TRBJ2-7; maybe TRBD2 (5 bases). The germline V and J ends were trimmed by 2 bases and 3 bases, with 11 bases remaining between them. The germline CDR1 and CDR2 sequences are MNHEY and SMNVEV (reference sequence). The CDR3 consists of 14 residues. The CDR3 loop reads CASSLADYGYEQYF. The DNA for the CDR3 is TGTGCCAGCAGTTTAGCTGACTATGGCTACGAGCAGTACTTC.